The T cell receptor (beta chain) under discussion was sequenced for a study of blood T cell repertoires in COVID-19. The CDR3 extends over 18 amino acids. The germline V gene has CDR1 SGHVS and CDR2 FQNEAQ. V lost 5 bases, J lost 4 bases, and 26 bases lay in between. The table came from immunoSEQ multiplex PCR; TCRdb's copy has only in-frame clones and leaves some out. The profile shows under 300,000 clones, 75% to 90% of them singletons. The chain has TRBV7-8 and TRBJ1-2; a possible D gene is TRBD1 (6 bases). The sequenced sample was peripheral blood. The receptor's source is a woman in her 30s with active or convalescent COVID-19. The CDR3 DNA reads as TGTGCCAGCAGCCCTGGGGGGGGCAGGGGAACTTTCGGCTATGGCTACACCTTC. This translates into CASSPGGGRGTFGYGYTF.